One sample yielded the 17 T cell receptor beta chains listed below, sequenced in a study of long-term antiretroviral therapy in people with HIV (dated by TCRdb to between 2021 and 2022). Sequencing of the TRB variable region was done with the immunoSEQ hsTCRB v3.0 assay at survey level resolution. This is the immuneACCESS table as TCRdb keeps it, with only in-frame sequences that have V and J called. A part of the clones is gone; compared with another copy, unresolved V genes explain less than half, and the rest is unexplained. The sample table contains 38,000 or so clones; only one count was recorded for 94% of them. The top ten constitute 2% to 2.5% of the sample. This sample comprised unsorted PBMCs, obtained about 9 years after starting antiretroviral therapy. These TCRs come from a man aged 25-45 years with HIV.

J is TRBJ1-1 and V is TRBV6-6; unclear D gene. The ends were cut back, 8 bases at V and 11 bases at J, with 18 bases in the middle. Per germline, CDR1 MNHNY and CDR2 SVGAGI (reference sequence). The CDR3 contains 12 residues. The CDR3 region has the DNA TGTGCCAGCGTTAGGGAGGGTGGGTCGGCTTTCTTT. Translation gives CASVREGGSAFF.

This chain joins TRBV9 and TRBJ2-1; D unclear. Germline CDR1 is SGDLS and CDR2 is YYNGEE. The CDR3 length is 10 residues. Trimming left V 3 bases short and J 9 bases short, with 4 bases between. CDR3 DNA: TGTGCCAGCAGCGGATCTGAGCAGTTCTTC. Encoded protein: CASSGSEQFF.

The chain links TRBV19 to TRBJ1-2, with D possibly being TRBD1 (6 bases). The V end was cut by 5 bases, the J end by 7 bases, with 11 bases between. CDR1 and CDR2 from the germline V gene are LNHDA and SQIVND (reference sequence). This CDR3 has 12 residues. In DNA, the CDR3 is TGTGCCAGTAGTGACCAGACAGGTGGCTACACCTTC. Its protein is CASSDQTGGYTF.

The chain couples TRBV5-1 to TRBJ2-1; 9 nucleotides line up with TRBD1. The CDR3 extends over 14 amino acids. Germline values: CDR1 SGHRS, CDR2 YFSETQ. The V gene end was trimmed by 2 bases and the J gene end by 9 bases; junction bases not matched to a gene: 6. CDR3 residues: CASSFDRGSGEQFF. As DNA, the CDR3 is TGCGCCAGCAGCTTCGACAGGGGGTCGGGTGAGCAGTTCTTC.

The rearrangement uses TRBV7-3 and TRBJ1-1; possibly TRBD1 for D (6 bases). Germline V CDR1 and CDR2: SGHTA, FQGTGA. The V end lost 5 bases, the J end lost 3 bases, and 16 bases lay between the germline ends. CDR3 size: 15 residues. The CDR3 DNA sequence: TGTGCCAGCAGCCTCAGCGGGGGACAAGACACTGAAGCTTTCTTT. Amino acid sequence: CASSLSGGQDTEAFF.

V and J are TRBV11-2 and TRBJ1-1; D remains unclear. Germline CDR1 is SGHAT and CDR2 is FQNNGV. This CDR3 has 14 residues. V was trimmed by 7 bases and J by 0 bases, leaving 12 bases between them. For the CDR3, the DNA is TGTGCCAGCACCCAGAGAGACTTGAACACTGAAGCTTTCTTT. It translates to CASTQRDLNTEAFF.

The rearrangement joins TRBV19 to TRBJ1-5; TRBD1 aligns across 9 bases. This CDR3 is 15 amino acids long. After removal of 6 bases from V and 8 bases from J, the junction contained 11 bases not matched to a gene. CDR1 and CDR2 from the germline V gene are LNHDA and SQIVND (reference sequence). CDR3 protein: CASSNPGTGIKPQHF. Written as DNA, the CDR3 is TGTGCCAGTAGCAACCCCGGGACAGGGATAAAGCCCCAGCATTTT.

The CDR3 DNA is TGTGCCAGCAGCTTAGACCGAGAGACCCAGTACTTC. It yields the protein CASSLDRETQYF. The J gene is TRBJ2-5, the V gene TRBV7-8; D is unresolved. V lost 1 base, J lost 4 bases, and 4 bases lay in between. The germline gives CDR1 SGHVS, CDR2 FQNEAQ. This CDR3 is 12 amino acids long.

The sample holds one count of this clone. This chain links TRBV9 with TRBJ2-1, with 8 bases aligning to TRBD2. Germline values: CDR1 SGDLS, CDR2 YYNGEE. V lost 3 bases to trimming and J lost 10 bases; unmatched junction nucleotides: 9. The CDR3 covers 14 residues. CDR3: CASSASGGASEQFF. Written as DNA, the CDR3 is TGTGCCAGCAGCGCCTCCGGGGGGGCCAGCGAGCAGTTCTTC.

CDR3 residues: CASSLSKGAGGYTF. CDR3 coding DNA: TGTGCCAGCAGTTTATCGAAAGGGGCGGGGGGCTACACCTTC. V is TRBV28 and J is TRBJ1-2; D is perhaps TRBD1 (5 bases). Looked up from germline, CDR1 is MDHEN and CDR2 is SYDVKM. Trimming cost V 1 base and J 8 bases, with 14 bases left between them. This CDR3 region has 14 residues.

This chain links TRBV9 with TRBJ2-5; 7 nucleotides agree with TRBD1. V lost 0 bases to trimming and J lost 5 bases; unmatched junction nucleotides: 7. CDR1 and CDR2 from the germline V gene are SGDLS and YYNGEE. This CDR3 is built from 15 residues. The CDR3 DNA sequence: TGTGCCAGCAGCGTAGAGACAGGGATGGGTGAGACCCAGTACTTC. Protein sequence: CASSVETGMGETQYF.

This chain links TRBV11-1 with TRBJ1-5; D perhaps matches TRBD1 (5 bases). Trimming stripped 8 bases from V and 3 bases from J, with 5 bases between. CDR1 and CDR2 from the germline V gene are SGHAT and FQDESV (reference sequence). The CDR3 runs to 11 residues. Here the CDR3 DNA reads TGTGCCAGCGGGGCCAATCAGCCCCAGCATTTT. Protein product: CASGANQPQHF.

The V call is TRBV9, the J call TRBJ2-5, with 13 bases fitting TRBD2. The CDR3 runs 16 residues. Looked up from germline, CDR1 is SGDLS and CDR2 is YYNGEE. V trimming: 4 bases; J trimming: 1 base; junction bases outside the gene matches: 4. The CDR3 DNA sequence: TGTGCCAGCAGCACCGGGACTAGCGGGGTCCAAGAGACCCAGTACTTC. Encoded protein: CASSTGTSGVQETQYF. Together with reference TRBV9 and TRBJ2-5, the CDR3 gives the full variable domain: DSGVTQTPKHLITATGQRVTLRCSPRSGDLSVYWYQQSLDQGLQFLIQYYNGEERAKGNILERFSAQQFPDLHSELNLSSLELGDSALYFCASSTGTSGVQETQYFGPGTRLLVL.

The gene calls are TRBV10-2 and TRBJ1-1; D is perhaps TRBD1 (6 bases). V was trimmed by 7 bases and J by 1 base, leaving 13 bases between them. The CDR3 spans 14 residues. Per the germline V gene, CDR1 is WSHSY and CDR2 is SAAADI. CDR3: CASTFDRWNTEAFF. CDR3 nucleotide sequence: TGCGCCAGCACCTTTGACAGGTGGAACACTGAAGCTTTCTTT.

The chain couples TRBV4-2 to TRBJ2-3, with TRBD2 matching over 10 bases. Germline loops: CDR1 LGHNA, CDR2 YNFKEQ. J lost 3 bases, V lost 2 bases, and 11 bases had no gene match. The CDR3 is made up of 18 amino acids. CDR3 bases: TGTGCCAGCAGCCAATGGAGGAGCGGGGGGGCTGCGACAGATACGCAGTATTTT. It yields the protein CASSQWRSGGAATDTQYF.

The gene calls are TRBV6-5 and TRBJ2-7, with TRBD1 matching over 7 bases. Germline-derived CDR1 and CDR2 are MNHEY and SVGAGI. CDR3 size: 14 residues. Losses at the gene ends were 9 bases for V and 7 bases for J; bases not matched to a gene: 15. CDR3: CASGGQVPPLEQYF. CDR3 coding DNA: TGTGCCAGTGGCGGACAGGTCCCTCCTCTGGAGCAGTACTTC.

The chain links TRBV6-5 to TRBJ2-5; TRBD2 matches at 9 bases. Losses at the gene ends were 2 bases for V and 4 bases for J; bases not matched to a gene: 5. Germline-derived CDR1 and CDR2 are MNHEY and SVGAGI. The CDR3 is 15 residues long. The CDR3, as DNA: TGTGCCAGCAGTTACCAGGCGGGGGGGCCAGAGACCCAGTACTTC. It translates to CASSYQAGGPETQYF.